This T cell receptor beta chain was observed in a study of Graves' ophthalmopathy and Graves' hyperthyroidism. At the level of the study: Prior to any treatment, peripheral blood was collected at the time of initial diagnosis.

V trimming: 5 bases; J trimming: 5 bases; junction bases outside the gene matches: 7. Germline V gives CDR1 SGHTA, CDR2 FQGTGA. This CDR3 has 14 amino acids. The sequenced template was RNA, covering the TCR beta CDR3 region. Second-round multiplex PCR followed a first-round RT-PCR using HTBI primers. TCRdb ran MiXCR on the multiplex PCR reads and lists one entry per CDR3 protein. This table has roughly 380,000 distinct CDR3 sequences, 15% to 19% appearing once. Aged 18 to 65, hyperthyroidism patients had new diagnoses of under 2 months' duration. In this sample, this clonotype turned up many times. Its cognate antigen is unknown. Broader study findings: The blood repertoire also included most expanded thyroid clonotypes above 0.001 frequency. Sensitivity of roughly 88% and specificity of around 76% were achieved when a 13-signature model separated ophthalmopathy from stable hyperthyroidism.

The chain employs TRBV7-3 and TRBJ2-5; 8 bases line up with TRBD2. The sample was peripheral blood. This sequence originates from a woman under 30 with stable Graves' hyperthyroidism. The CDR3 sequence is CASSPSGGGETQYF. The CDR3 region has the DNA TGTGCCAGCAGCCCATCCGGGGGGGGGGAGACCCAGTACTTC. Full variable domain (outside the CDR3, taken from reference TRBV7-3 and TRBJ2-5): GAGVSQTPSNKVTEKGKYVELRCDPISGHTALYWYRQSLGQGPEFLIYFQGTGAADDSGLPNDRFFAVRPEGSVSTLKIQRTERGDSAVYLCASSPSGGGETQYFGPGTRLLVL.